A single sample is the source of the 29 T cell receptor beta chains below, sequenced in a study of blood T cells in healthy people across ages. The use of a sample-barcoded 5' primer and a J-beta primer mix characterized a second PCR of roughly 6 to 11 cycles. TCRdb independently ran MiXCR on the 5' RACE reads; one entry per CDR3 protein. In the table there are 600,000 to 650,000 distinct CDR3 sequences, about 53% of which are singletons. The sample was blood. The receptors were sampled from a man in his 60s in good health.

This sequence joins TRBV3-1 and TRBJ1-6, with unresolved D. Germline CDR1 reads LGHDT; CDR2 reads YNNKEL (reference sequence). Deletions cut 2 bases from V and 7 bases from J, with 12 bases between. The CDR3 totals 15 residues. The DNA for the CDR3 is TGTGCCAGCAGCCAAATGCAGGTCCCAAATTCACCCCTCCACTTT. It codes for CASSQMQVPNSPLHF.

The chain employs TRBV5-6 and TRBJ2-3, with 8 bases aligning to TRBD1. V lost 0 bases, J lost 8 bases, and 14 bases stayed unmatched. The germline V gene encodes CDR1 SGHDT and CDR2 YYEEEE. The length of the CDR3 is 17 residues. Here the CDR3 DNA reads TGTGCCAGCAGCTTGGCCGGGGCAGGGGGCCCCAGAGCTACGCAGTATTTT. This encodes CASSLAGAGGPRATQYF.

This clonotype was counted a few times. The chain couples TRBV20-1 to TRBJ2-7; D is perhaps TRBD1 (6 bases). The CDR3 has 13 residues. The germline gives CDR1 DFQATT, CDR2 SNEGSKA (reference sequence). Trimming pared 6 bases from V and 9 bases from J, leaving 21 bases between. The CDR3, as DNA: TGCAGTGCAAACCGCCAAGATAAGACAGGGCAGTACTTC. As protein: CSANRQDKTGQYF.

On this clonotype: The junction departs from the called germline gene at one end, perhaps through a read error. The CDR3 bases are TGTGCCAGCAGATTAGGGGCTAGCGGGGGGTACACAGATACGCAGTATTTT. It translates to CASRLGASGGYTDTQYF. The chain has TRBV12-3 or TRBV12-4 and TRBJ2-3, with 11 bases matching TRBD2. This CDR3 has 17 amino acids.

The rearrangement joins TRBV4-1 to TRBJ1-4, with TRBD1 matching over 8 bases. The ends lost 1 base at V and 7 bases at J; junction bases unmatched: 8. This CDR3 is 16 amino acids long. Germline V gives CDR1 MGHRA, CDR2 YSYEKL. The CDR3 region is CASSQGPDTGGEKLFF. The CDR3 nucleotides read TGCGCCAGCAGCCAAGGTCCGGACACAGGGGGTGAAAAACTGTTTTTT.

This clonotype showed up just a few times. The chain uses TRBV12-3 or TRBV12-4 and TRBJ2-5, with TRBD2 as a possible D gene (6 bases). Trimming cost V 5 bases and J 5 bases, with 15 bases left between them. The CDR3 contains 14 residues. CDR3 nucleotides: TGTGCCAGCAGTCGTGTAACGGGGAGGGAGACCCAGTACTTC. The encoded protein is CASSRVTGRETQYF.

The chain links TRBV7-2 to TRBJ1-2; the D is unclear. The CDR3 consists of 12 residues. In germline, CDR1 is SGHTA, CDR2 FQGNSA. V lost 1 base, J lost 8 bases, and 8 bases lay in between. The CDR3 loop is CASSLGLGGYTF. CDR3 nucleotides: TGTGCCAGCAGCTTAGGTCTCGGCGGCTACACCTTC. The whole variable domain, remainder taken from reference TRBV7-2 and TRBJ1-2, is GAGVSQSPSNKVTEKGKDVELRCDPISGHTALYWYRQSLGQGLEFLIYFQGNSAPDKSGLPSDRFSAERTGGSVSTLTIQRTQQEDSAVYLCASSLGLGGYTFGSGTRLTVV.

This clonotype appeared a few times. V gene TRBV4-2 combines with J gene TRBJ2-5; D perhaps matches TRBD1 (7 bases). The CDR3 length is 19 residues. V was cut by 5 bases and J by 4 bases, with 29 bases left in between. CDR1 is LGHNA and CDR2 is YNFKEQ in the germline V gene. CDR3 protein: CASSDTPLGGQQGRETQYF. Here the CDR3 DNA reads TGTGCCAGCAGCGACACTCCACTGGGGGGACAGCAAGGGAGAGAGACCCAGTACTTC.

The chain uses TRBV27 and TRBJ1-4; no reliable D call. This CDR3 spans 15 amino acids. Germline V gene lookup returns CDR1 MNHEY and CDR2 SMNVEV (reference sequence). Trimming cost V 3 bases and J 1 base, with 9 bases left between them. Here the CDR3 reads CASSFKGLTNEKLFF. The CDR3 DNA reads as TGTGCCAGCAGTTTCAAGGGATTAACTAATGAAAAACTGTTTTTT. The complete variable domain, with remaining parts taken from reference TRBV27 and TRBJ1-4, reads EAQVTQNPRYLITVTGKKLTVTCSQNMNHEYMSWYRQDPGLGLRQIYYSMNVEVTDKGDVPEGYKVSRKEKRNFPLILESPSPNQTSLYFCASSFKGLTNEKLFFGSGTQLSVL.

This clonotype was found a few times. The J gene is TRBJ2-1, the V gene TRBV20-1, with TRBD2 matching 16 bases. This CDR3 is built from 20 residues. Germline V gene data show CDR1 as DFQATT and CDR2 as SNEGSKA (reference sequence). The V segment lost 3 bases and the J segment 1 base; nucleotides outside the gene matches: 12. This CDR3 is CSASEFPGLAGGRSYNEQFF. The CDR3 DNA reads TGCAGTGCTAGCGAGTTTCCGGGACTAGCGGGGGGGCGGTCCTACAATGAGCAGTTCTTC.

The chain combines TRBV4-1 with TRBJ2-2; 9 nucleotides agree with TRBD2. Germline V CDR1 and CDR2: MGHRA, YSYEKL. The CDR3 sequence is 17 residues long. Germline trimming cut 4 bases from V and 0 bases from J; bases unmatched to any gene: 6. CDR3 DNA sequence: TGCGCCAGCAGCCCGGGTAGCGGGAGAACGAACACCGGGGAGCTGTTTTTT. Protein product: CASSPGSGRTNTGELFF.

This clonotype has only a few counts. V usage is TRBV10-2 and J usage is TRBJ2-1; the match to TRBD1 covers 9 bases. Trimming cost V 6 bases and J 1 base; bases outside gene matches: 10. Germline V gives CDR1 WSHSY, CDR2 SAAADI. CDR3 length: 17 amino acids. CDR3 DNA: TGCGCCAGCAGCTCGGGACAGGGAAAGGGATCCTACAATGAGCAGTTCTTC. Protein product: CASSSGQGKGSYNEQFF.

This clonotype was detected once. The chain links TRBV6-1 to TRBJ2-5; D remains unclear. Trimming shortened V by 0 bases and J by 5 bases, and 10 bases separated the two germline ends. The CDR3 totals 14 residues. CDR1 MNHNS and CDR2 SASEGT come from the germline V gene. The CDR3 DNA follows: TGTGCCAGCAGTGAAGCGGGCGGATGGGAGACCCAGTACTTC. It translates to CASSEAGGWETQYF.

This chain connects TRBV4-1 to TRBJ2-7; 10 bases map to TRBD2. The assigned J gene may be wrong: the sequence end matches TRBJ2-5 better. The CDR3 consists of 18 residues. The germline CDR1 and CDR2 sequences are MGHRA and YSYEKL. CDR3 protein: CASSQRAFTSGEQETQYF. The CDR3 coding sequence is TGCGCCAGCAGCCAACGTGCGTTTACTAGCGGGGAACAAGAGACCCAGTACTTC.

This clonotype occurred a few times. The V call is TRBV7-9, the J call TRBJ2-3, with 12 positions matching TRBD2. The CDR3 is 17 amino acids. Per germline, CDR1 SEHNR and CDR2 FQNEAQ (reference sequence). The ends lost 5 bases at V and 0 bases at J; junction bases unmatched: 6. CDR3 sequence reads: CASSNTGTSGSTDTQYF. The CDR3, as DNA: TGTGCCAGCAGCAACACCGGGACTAGCGGGAGCACAGATACGCAGTATTTT.

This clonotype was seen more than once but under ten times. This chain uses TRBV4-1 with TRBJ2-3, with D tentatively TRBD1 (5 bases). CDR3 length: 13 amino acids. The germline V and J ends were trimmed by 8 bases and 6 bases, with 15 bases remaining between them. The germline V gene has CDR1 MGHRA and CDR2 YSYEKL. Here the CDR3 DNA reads TGCGCCAGCCGTAGCCAGGGTGGGGATACGCAGTATTTT. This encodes CASRSQGGDTQYF.

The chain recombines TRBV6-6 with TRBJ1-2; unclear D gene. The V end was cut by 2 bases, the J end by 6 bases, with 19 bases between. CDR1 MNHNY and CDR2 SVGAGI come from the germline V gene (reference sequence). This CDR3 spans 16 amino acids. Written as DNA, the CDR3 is TGTGCCAGCAGTTACGAGCAGCGCAGGAGGCGAAATGGCTACACCTTC. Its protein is CASSYEQRRRRNGYTF.

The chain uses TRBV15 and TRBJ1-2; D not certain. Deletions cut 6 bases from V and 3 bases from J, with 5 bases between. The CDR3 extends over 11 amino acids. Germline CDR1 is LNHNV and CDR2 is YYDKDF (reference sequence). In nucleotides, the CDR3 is TGTGCCACCAGGGCCTACTATGGCTACACCTTC. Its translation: CATRAYYGYTF.

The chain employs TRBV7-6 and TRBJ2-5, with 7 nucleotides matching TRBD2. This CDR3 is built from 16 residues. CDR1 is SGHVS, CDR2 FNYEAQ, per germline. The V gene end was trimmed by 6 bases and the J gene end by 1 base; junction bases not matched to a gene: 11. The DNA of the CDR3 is TGTGCCAGCAGTCATAGCCCTCTAGCGGCCCAAGAGACCCAGTACTTC. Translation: CASSHSPLAAQETQYF.

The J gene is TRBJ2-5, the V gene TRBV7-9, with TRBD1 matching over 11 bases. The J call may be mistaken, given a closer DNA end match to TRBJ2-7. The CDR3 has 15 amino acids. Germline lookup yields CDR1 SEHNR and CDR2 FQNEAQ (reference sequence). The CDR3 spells CASSPGQGAVDEQYF. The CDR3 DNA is TGTGCCAGCAGCCCTGGACAGGGGGCAGTCGACGAGCAGTACTTC.

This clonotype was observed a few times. CDR3 DNA: TGTGCCAGCAGTTTAGGGGTTTCACCCCTCCACTTT. Translating gives CASSLGVSPLHF. V and J are TRBV12-3 or TRBV12-4 and TRBJ1-6; D is undetermined. The ends were cut back, 1 base at V and 9 bases at J, with 4 bases in the middle. The CDR3 sequence is 12 residues long.

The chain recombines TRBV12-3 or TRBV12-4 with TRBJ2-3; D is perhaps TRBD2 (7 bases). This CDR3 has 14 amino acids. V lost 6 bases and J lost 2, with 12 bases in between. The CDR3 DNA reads TGTGCCAGCAGGCGGGGGCTGACCACAGATACGCAGTATTTT. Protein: CASRRGLTTDTQYF.

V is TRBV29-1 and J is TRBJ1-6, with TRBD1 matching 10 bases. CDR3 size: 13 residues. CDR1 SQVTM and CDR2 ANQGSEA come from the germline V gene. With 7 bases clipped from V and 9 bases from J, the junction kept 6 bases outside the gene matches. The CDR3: CSASRDRGSPLHF. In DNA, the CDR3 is TGCAGCGCTAGCCGGGACAGGGGTTCACCCCTCCACTTT.

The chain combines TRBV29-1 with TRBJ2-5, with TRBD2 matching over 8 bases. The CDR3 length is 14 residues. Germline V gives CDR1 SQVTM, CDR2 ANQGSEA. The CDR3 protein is CSYGAGGATETQYF. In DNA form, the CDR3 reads TGCAGTTATGGCGCGGGGGGCGCGACGGAGACCCAGTACTTC.

The chain's CDR3 is CASRIAATNEQFF. CDR3 nucleotides: TGCGCCAGCAGGATAGCGGCGACGAATGAGCAGTTCTTC. The rearrangement joins TRBV5-1 to TRBJ2-1; tentatively, D is TRBD2 (6 bases). Germline CDR1 reads SGHRS; CDR2 reads YFSETQ. The CDR3 runs to 13 residues. V lost 5 bases and J 7 bases, leaving 13 bases between the germline ends.

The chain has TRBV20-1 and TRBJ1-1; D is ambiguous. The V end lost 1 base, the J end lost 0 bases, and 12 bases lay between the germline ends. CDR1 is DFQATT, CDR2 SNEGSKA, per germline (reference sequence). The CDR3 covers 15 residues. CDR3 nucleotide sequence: TGCAGTGCTAGAGGTCAAGGAACACTGAACACTGAAGCTTTCTTT. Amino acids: CSARGQGTLNTEAFF.

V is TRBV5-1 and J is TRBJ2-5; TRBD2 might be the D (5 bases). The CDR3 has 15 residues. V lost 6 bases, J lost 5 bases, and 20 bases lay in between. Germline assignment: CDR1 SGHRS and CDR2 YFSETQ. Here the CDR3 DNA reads TGCGCCAGCAACTCCCAGACTGGAGGCGAGGAGACCCAGTACTTC. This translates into CASNSQTGGEETQYF.

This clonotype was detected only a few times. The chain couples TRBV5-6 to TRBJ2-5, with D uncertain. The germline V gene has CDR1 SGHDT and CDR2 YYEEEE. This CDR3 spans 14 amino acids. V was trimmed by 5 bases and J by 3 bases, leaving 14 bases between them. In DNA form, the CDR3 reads TGTGCCAGCAGTGAATACGATGGGAAAGAGACCCAGTACTTC. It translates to CASSEYDGKETQYF.

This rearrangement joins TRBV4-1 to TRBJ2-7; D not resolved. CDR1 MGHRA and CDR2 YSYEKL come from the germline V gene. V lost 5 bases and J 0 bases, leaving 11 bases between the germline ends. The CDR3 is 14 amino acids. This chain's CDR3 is CASSGSTISYEQYF. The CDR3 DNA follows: TGCGCCAGCAGCGGAAGTACCATCTCCTACGAGCAGTACTTC.